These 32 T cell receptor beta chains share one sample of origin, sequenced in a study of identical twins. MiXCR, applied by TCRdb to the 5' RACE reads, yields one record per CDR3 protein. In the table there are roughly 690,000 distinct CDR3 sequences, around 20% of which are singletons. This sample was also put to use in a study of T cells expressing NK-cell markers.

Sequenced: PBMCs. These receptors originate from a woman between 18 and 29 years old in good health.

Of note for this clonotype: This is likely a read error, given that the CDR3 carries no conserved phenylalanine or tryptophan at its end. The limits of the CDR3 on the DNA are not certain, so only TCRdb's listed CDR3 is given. The chain's CDR3 is CASSSRHTLFLTV. The chain couples TRBV6-6 to TRBJ1-1. Per the germline V gene, CDR1 is MNHNY and CDR2 is SVGAGI (reference sequence). The CDR3 is made up of 13 amino acids, end residues included.

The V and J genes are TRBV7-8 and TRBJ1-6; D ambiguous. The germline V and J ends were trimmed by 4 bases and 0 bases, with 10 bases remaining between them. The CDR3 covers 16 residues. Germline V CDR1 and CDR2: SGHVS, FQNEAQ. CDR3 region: CASSYTKSSYNSPLHF. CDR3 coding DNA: TGTGCCAGCAGCTATACGAAGAGCTCCTATAATTCACCCCTCCACTTT.

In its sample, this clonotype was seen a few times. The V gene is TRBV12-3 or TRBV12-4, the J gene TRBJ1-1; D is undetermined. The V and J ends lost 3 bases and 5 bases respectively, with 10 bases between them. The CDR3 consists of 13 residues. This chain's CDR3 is CASSFRAGTEAFF. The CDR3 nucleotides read TGTGCCAGCAGTTTCCGCGCGGGGACTGAAGCTTTCTTT.

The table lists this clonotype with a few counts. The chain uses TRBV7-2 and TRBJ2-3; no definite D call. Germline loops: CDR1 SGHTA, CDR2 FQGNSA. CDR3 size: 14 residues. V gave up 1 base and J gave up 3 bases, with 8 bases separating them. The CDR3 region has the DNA TGTGCCAGCAGCTTAGAACACTATACAGATACGCAGTATTTT. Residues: CASSLEHYTDTQYF.

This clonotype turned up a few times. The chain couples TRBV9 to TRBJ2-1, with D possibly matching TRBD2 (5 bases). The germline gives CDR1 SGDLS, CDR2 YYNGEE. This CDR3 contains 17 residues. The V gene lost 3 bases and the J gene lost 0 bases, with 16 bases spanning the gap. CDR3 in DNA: TGTGCCAGCAGCGCCGGGGTACAACTGAGCTCCTACAATGAGCAGTTCTTC. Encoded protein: CASSAGVQLSSYNEQFF. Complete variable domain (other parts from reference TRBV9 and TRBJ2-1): DSGVTQTPKHLITATGQRVTLRCSPRSGDLSVYWYQQSLDQGLQFLIQYYNGEERAKGNILERFSAQQFPDLHSELNLSSLELGDSALYFCASSAGVQLSSYNEQFFGPGTRLTVL.

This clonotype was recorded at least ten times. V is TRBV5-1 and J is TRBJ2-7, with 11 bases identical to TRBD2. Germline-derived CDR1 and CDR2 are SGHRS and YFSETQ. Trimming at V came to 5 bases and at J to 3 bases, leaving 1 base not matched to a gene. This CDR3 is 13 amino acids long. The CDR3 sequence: CASRGTSGYEQYF. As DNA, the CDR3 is TGCGCCAGCAGGGGGACTAGCGGCTACGAGCAGTACTTC.

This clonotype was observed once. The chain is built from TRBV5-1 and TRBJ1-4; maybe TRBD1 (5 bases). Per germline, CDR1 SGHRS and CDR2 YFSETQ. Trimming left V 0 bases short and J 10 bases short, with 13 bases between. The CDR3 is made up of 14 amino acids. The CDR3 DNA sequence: TGCGCCAGCAGCTTGGATGTCTTGGGGGGAAAACTGTTTTTT. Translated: CASSLDVLGGKLFF.

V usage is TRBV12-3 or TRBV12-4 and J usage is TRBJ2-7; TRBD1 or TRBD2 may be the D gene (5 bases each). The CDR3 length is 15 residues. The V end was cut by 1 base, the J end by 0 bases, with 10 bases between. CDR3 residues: CASSLGGWASYEQYF. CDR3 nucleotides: TGTGCCAGCAGTTTAGGGGGGTGGGCCTCCTACGAGCAGTACTTC.

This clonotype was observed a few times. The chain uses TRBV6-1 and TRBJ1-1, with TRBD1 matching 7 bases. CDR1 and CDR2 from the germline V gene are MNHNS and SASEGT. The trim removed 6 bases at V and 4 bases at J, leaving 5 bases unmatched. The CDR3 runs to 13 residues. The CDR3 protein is CASSQGVGTEAFF. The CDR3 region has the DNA TGTGCCAGCAGCCAGGGGGTTGGCACTGAAGCTTTCTTT.

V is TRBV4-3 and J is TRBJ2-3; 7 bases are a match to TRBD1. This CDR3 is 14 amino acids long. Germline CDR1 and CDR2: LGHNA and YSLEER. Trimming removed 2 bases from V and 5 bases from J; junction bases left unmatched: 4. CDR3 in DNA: TGCGCCAGCAGCCAAAGGGGGCTTGAAGATACGCAGTATTTT. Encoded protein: CASSQRGLEDTQYF.

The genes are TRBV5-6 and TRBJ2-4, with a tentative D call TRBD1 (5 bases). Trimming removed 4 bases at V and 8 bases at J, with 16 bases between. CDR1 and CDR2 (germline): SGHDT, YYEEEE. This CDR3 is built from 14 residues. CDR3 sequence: CASSTDPQGDIQYF. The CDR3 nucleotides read TGTGCCAGCAGCACCGACCCCCAAGGGGACATTCAGTACTTC.

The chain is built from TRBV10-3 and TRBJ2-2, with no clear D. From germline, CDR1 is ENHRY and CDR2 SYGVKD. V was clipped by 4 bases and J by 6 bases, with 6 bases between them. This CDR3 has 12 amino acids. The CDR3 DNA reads TGTGCCATCAGTGCCGGCGCCGGGGAGCTGTTTTTT. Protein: CAISAGAGELFF.

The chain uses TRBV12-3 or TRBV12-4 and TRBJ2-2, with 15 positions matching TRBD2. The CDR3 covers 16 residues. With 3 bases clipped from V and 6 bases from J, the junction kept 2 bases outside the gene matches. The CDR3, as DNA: TGTGCCAGCAGTTTGGGACTAGCGGGAGGCCCCGGGGAGCTGTTTTTT. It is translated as CASSLGLAGGPGELFF.

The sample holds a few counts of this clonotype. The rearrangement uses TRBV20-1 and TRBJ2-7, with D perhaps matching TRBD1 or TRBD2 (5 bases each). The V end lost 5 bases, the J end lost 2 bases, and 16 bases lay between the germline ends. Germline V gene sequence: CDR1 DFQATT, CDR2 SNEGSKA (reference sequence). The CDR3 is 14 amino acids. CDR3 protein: CSAARILGAYEQYF. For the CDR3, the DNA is TGCAGTGCTGCCCGAATATTGGGGGCCTACGAGCAGTACTTC.

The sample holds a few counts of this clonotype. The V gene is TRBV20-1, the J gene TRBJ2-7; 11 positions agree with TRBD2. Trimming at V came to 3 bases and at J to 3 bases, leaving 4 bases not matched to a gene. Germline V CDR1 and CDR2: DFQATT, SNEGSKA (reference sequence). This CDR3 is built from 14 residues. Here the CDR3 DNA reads TGCAGTGCTAGCTTCGGGACTAGCGGCTACGAGCAGTACTTC. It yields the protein CSASFGTSGYEQYF.

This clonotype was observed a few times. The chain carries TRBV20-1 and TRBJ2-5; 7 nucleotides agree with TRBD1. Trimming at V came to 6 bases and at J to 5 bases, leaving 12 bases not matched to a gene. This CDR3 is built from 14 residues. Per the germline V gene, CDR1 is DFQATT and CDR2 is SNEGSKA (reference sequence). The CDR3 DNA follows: TGCAGTGCACCCCGGACAGGCGCCGGGGAGACCCAGTACTTC. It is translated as CSAPRTGAGETQYF.

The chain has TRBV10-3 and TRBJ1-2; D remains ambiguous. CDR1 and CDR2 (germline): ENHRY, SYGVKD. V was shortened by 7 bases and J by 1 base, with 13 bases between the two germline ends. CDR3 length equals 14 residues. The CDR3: CAITGRTNNYGYTF. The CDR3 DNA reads TGTGCCATCACTGGACGGACGAATAACTATGGCTACACCTTC.

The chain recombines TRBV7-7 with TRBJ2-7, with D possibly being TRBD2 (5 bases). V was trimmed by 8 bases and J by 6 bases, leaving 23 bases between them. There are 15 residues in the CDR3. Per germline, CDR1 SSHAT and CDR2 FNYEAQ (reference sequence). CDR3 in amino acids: CASFFRTPSWGEQYF. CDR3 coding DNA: TGTGCCAGCTTCTTTAGGACTCCCTCGTGGGGCGAGCAGTACTTC.

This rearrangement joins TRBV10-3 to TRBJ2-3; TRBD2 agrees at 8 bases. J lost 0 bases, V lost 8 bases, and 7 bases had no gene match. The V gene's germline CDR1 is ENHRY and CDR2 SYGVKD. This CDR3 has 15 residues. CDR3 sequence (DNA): TGTGCCATCGCCGAGGCTAGCGGGAGCACAGATACGCAGTATTTT. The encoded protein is CAIAEASGSTDTQYF.

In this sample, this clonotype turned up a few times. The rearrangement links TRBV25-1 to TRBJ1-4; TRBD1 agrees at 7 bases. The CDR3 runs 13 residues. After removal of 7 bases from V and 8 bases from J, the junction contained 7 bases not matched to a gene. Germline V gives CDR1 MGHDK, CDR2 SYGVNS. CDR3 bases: TGTGCCAGCATTGGTGCAGGGGGAGAAAAACTGTTTTTT. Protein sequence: CASIGAGGEKLFF. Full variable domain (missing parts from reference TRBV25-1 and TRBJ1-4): EADIYQTPRYLVIGTGKKITLECSQTMGHDKMYWYQQDPGMELHLIHYSYGVNSTEKGDLSSESTVSRIRTEHFPLTLESARPSHTSQYLCASIGAGGEKLFFGSGTQLSVL.

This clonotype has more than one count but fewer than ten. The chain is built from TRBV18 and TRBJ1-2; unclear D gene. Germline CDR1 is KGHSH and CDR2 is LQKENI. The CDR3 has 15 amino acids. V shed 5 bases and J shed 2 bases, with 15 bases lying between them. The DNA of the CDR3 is TGTGCCAGCTCAACAATGAGCACGGGAAACTATGGCTACACCTTC. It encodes CASSTMSTGNYGYTF.

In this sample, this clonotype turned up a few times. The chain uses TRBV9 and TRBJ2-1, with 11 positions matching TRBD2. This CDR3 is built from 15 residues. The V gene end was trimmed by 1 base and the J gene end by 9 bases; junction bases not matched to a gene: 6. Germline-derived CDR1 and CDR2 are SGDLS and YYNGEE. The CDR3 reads CASSVLAGGVSEQFF. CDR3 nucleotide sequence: TGTGCCAGCAGCGTACTAGCGGGGGGAGTTAGTGAGCAGTTCTTC.

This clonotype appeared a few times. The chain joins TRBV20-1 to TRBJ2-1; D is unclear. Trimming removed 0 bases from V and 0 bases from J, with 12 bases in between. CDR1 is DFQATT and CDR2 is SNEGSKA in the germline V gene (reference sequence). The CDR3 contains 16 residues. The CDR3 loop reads CSARDPVRSSYNEQFF. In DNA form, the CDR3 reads TGCAGTGCTAGAGATCCAGTGCGAAGCTCCTACAATGAGCAGTTCTTC.

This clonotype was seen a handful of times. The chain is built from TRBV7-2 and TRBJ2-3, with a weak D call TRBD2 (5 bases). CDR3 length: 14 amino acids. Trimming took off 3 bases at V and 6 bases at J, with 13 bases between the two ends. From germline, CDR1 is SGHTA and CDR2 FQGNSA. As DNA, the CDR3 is TGTGCCAGCAGCTTGGGCCCCGGGGAGGATACGCAGTATTTT. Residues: CASSLGPGEDTQYF.

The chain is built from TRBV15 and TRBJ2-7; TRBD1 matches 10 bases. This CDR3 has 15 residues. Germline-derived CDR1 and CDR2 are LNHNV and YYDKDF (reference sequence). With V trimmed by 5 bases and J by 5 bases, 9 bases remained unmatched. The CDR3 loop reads CATSSGTGDINEQYF. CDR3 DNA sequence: TGTGCCACCAGCTCCGGGACAGGGGATATCAACGAGCAGTACTTC.

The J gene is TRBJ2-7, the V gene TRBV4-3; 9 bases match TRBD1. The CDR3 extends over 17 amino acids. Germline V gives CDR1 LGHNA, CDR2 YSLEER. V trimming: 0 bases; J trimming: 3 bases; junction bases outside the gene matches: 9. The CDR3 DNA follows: TGCGCCAGCAGCCAAGATTGGCTCGGACAGGGGAACTACGAGCAGTACTTC. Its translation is CASSQDWLGQGNYEQYF.

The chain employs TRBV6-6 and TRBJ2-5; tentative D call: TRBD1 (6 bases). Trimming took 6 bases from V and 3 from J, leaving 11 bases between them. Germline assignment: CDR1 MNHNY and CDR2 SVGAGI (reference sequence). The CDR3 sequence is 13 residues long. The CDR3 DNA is TGTGCCAGCAGACTCCGACAGGAAGAGACCCAGTACTTC. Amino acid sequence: CASRLRQEETQYF.

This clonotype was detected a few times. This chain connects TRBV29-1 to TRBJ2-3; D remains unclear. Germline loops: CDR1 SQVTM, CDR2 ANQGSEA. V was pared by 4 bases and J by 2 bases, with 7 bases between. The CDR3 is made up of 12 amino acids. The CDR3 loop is CSVVKATDTQYF. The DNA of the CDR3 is TGCAGCGTTGTAAAAGCCACAGATACGCAGTATTTT.

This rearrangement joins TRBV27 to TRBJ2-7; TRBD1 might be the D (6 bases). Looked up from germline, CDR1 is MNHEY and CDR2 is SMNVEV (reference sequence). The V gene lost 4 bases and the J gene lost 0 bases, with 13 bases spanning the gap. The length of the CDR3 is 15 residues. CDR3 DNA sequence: TGTGCCAGCAGTTCAGGGACACGTAGCTCCTACGAGCAGTACTTC. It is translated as CASSSGTRSSYEQYF.

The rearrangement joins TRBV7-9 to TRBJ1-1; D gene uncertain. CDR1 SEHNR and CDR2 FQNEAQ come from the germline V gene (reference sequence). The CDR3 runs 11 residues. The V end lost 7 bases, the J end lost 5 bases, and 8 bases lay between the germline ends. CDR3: CASISWTEAFF. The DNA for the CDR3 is TGTGCCAGCATCTCTTGGACTGAAGCTTTCTTT.

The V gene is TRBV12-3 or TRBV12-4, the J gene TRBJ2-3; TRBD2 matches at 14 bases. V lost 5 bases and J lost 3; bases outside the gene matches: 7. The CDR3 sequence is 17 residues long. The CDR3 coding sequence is TGTGCCAGCAGTACGAGAAGGACTAGCGGGGGGACAGATACGCAGTATTTT. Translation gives CASSTRRTSGGTDTQYF.

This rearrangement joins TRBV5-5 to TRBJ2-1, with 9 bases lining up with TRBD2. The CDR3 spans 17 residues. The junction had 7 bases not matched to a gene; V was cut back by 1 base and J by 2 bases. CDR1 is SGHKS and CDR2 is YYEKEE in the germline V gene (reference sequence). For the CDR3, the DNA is TGTGCCAGCAGCTTGTTAGTGGTAGCGGGAGCCTACAATGAGCAGTTCTTC. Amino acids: CASSLLVVAGAYNEQFF.